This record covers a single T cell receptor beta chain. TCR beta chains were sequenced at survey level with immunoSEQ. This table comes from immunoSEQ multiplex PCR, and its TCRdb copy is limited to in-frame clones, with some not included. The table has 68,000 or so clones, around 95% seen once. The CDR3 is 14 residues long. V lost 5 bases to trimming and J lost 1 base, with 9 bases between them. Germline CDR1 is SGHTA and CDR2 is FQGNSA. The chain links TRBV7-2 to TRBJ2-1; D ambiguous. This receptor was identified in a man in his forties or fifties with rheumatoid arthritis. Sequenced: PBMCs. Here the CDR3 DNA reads TGTGCCAGCAGCCCCTCCGGTTCCTACAATGAGCAGTTCTTC. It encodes CASSPSGSYNEQFF.